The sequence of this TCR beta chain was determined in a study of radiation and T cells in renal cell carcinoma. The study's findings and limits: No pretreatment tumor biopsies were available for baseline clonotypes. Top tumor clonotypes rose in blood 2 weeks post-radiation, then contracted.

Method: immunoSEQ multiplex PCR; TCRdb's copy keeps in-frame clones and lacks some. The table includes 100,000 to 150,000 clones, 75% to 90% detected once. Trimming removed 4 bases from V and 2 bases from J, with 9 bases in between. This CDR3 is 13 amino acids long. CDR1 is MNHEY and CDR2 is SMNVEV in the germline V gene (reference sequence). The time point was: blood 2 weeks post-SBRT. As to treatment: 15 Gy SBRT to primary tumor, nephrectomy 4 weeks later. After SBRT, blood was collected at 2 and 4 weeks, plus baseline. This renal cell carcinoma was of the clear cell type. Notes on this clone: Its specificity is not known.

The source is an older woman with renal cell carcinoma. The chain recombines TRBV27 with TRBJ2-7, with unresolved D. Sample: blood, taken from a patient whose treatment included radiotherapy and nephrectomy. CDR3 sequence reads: CASSSLQTYEQYF. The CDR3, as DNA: TGTGCCAGCAGTTCGCTGCAAACCTACGAGCAGTACTTC.